The 10 T cell receptor beta chains presented below share a single source sample, sequenced in a study of post-analysis software for immune sequencing data. Study-level results: The study found TRBV5-6, TRBV5-1 and TRBV20-1 among roughly 5 TRBV segments more frequent in patients than controls.

These receptors' antigens are unknown. Unique molecular identifiers were carried by the TCR beta cDNA libraries. In TCRdb, the PCR reads were re-called with MiXCR into one record per CDR3 protein. The table records about 180,000 distinct CDR3 sequences, about 29% of them present only once. Sequencing was done on a sample of blood. These receptors were obtained from a girl under 18 with multiple sclerosis.

This clonotype showed up just a few times. Here the CDR3 DNA reads TGTGCCAGCAGCTTGGAAGGAGCGACTTGGGCGTACTTC. Translating it yields CASSLEGATWAYF. The rearrangement joins TRBV5-5 to TRBJ2-5, with D unresolved. Looked up from germline, CDR1 is SGHKS and CDR2 is YYEKEE (reference sequence). CDR3 length: 13 amino acids. V lost 0 bases and J lost 13, with 16 bases in between.

There are a few counts of this clonotype. This rearrangement joins TRBV2 to TRBJ2-7; TRBD1 matches 10 bases. V lost 7 bases, J lost 4 bases, and 7 bases stayed unmatched. This CDR3 is built from 14 residues. Germline V gene lookup returns CDR1 SNHLY and CDR2 FYNNEI. CDR3 nucleotides: TGTGCCAGCATGCGGGACAGGGGAGGGTACGAGCAGTACTTC. This encodes CASMRDRGGYEQYF.

This rearrangement joins TRBV5-1 to TRBJ2-7, with 8 bases matching TRBD1. This CDR3 comprises 16 residues. The germline V gene encodes CDR1 SGHRS and CDR2 YFSETQ. V lost 2 bases, J lost 9 bases, and 16 bases stayed unmatched. The CDR3 DNA reads TGCGCCAGCAGCTTCGACGCCGGGACAGGAAGCCGTGGGCAGTACTTC. This encodes CASSFDAGTGSRGQYF.

This clonotype was counted many times. CDR3: CASRIDRADTQYF. Written as DNA, the CDR3 is TGTGCCAGCAGGATAGACAGAGCAGATACGCAGTATTTT. The rearrangement joins TRBV5-5 to TRBJ2-3, with TRBD1 as a possible D gene (5 bases). This CDR3 has 13 residues. With 5 bases removed from V and 4 bases from J, the gap between germline ends came to 11 bases. Per germline, CDR1 SGHKS and CDR2 YYEKEE (reference sequence).

This clonotype was detected only a few times. V is TRBV19 and J is TRBJ2-1; the D is unclear. The CDR3 covers 13 residues. V was cut by 7 bases and J by 0 bases, with 7 bases left in between. Germline V gives CDR1 LNHDA, CDR2 SQIVND (reference sequence). The CDR3 DNA reads TGTGCCAGTAATGCACCCTCCTACAATGAGCAGTTCTTC. Protein sequence: CASNAPSYNEQFF.

The sample holds a few counts of this clonotype. The rearrangement uses TRBV12-3 or TRBV12-4 and TRBJ2-1, with D perhaps matching TRBD2 (6 bases). The CDR3 consists of 16 residues. The V end lost 7 bases, the J end lost 1 base, and 17 bases lay between the germline ends. CDR3 DNA: TGTGCCAGCACTAGCGTCTTTGTGGATTCCTACAATGAGCAGTTCTTC. Its protein is CASTSVFVDSYNEQFF.

Notes on this clonotype: One junction end disagrees with the germline gene, perhaps due to a read error. The chain couples TRBV19 to TRBJ1-1, with D perhaps TRBD1 (6 bases). This CDR3 region has 13 residues. Germline CDR1 reads LNHDA; CDR2 reads SQIVND (reference sequence). The CDR3 nucleotides are TGTGCCAGTAGTACACGGAGGGACACTGACGCTTTCTTT. Translated, it gives CASSTRRDTDAFF.

The table lists this clonotype with many counts. The V gene is TRBV3-1, the J gene TRBJ2-7; D might be TRBD1 (5 bases). The germline gives CDR1 LGHDT, CDR2 YNNKEL (reference sequence). Deletions cut 0 bases from V and 3 bases from J, with 15 bases between. The CDR3 covers 16 residues. CDR3 bases: TGTGCCAGCAGCCAAGAAGCGCGCAGGGTGGTCTACGAGCAGTACTTC. Encoded protein: CASSQEARRVVYEQYF.

CDR3 sequence reads: CASSGQGTSTDTQYF. CDR3 in DNA: TGTGCCAGCTCAGGACAGGGGACTTCGACAGATACGCAGTATTTT. This sequence joins TRBV18 and TRBJ2-3; TRBD1 matches 9 bases. V trimming: 5 bases; J trimming: 3 bases; junction bases outside the gene matches: 6. The CDR3 is 15 amino acids. Looked up from germline, CDR1 is KGHSH and CDR2 is LQKENI.

In this sample, this clonotype turned up many times. As DNA, the CDR3 is TGTGCCAGCAGCCCGACAGGGTTTGGGACCGAAAAACTGTTTTTT. This translates into CASSPTGFGTEKLFF. The rearrangement joins TRBV3-1 to TRBJ1-4, with 7 bases fitting TRBD1. Looked up from germline, CDR1 is LGHDT and CDR2 is YNNKEL (reference sequence). The CDR3 spans 15 residues. V was clipped by 4 bases and J by 8 bases; unmatched bases: 10.